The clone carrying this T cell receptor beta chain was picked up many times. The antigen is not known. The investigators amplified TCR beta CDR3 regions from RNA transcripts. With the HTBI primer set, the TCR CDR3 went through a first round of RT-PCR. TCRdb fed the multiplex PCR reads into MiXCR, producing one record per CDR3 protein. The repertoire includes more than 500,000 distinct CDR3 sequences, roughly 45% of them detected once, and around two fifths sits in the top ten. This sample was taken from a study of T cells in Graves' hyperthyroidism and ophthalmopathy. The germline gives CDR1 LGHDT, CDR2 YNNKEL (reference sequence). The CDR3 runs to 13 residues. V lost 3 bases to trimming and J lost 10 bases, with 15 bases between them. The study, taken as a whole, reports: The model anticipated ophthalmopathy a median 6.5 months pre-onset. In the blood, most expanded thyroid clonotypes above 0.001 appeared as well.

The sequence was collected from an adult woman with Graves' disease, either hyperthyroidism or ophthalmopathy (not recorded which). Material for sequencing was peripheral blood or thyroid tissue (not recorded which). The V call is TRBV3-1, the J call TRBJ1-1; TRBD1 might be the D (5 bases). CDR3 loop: CASSHRDGLGAFF. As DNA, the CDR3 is TGTGCCAGCAGCCATAGGGACGGCCTGGGAGCTTTCTTT.